The next 28 T cell receptor beta chains were all read from a single sample in a study of T-cell memory formation after mild COVID-19. TCRdb analysed the 5' RACE reads with MiXCR anew, one entry per CDR3 protein. The sample holds 140,000 to 150,000 distinct CDR3 sequences; roughly 6.3% are singletons and the top ten take 2% to 2.5%. Sequenced sample: PBMCs or a T cell subset sorted from them (not recorded which). Source of these receptors: an adult woman who had mild COVID-19 (a few samples of this study predate the infection). Cell type and time point are not known.

This clonotype was seen at least ten times. The chain employs TRBV11-2 and TRBJ2-5; 7 bases align to TRBD2. The CDR3 length is 16 residues. The V and J ends lost 1 base and 0 bases, in that order; junction bases with no gene match: 5. The germline gives CDR1 SGHAT, CDR2 FQNNGV. CDR3 DNA: TGTGCCAGCAGCTTAGTAGGACTAGGGAACCAAGAGACCCAGTACTTC. Its translation: CASSLVGLGNQETQYF.

This clonotype was recorded at least ten times. The chain combines TRBV9 with TRBJ2-6; either TRBD1 or TRBD2 may fit D (5 bases each). Germline V gives CDR1 SGDLS, CDR2 YYNGEE. Trimming took 0 bases from V and 2 from J, leaving 9 bases between them. The CDR3 has 16 residues. The CDR3 here is CASSVARGAGANVLTF. CDR3 in DNA: TGTGCCAGCAGCGTAGCTCGAGGGGCTGGGGCCAACGTCCTGACTTTC.

This clonotype was detected only a few times. V is TRBV29-1 and J is TRBJ2-5; D remains ambiguous. Germline V gene lookup returns CDR1 SQVTM and CDR2 ANQGSEA. The CDR3 extends over 11 amino acids. Trimming left V 4 bases short and J 3 bases short, with 6 bases between. CDR3 protein: CSVAAEETQYF. DNA for the CDR3: TGCAGCGTTGCGGCGGAAGAGACCCAGTACTTC. The entire variable domain, with the rest obtained from reference TRBV29-1 and TRBJ2-5, is as follows: SAVISQKPSRDICQRGTSLTIQCQVDSQVTMMFWYRQQPGQSLTLIATANQGSEATYESGFVIDKFPISRPNLTFSTLTVSNMSPEDSSIYLCSVAAEETQYFGPGTRLLVL.

Details on this clonotype: A much larger clone differs by one base, so this may be a read error. The chain combines TRBV7-8 with TRBJ2-2; D is possibly TRBD2 (5 bases). The germline CDR1 and CDR2 sequences are SGHVS and FQNEAQ. V gave up 5 bases and J gave up 1 base, with 8 bases separating them. The CDR3 consists of 14 residues. The CDR3 bases are TGTGCCAGCAGCCACGGGGTGAACACCGGGGAGCTGTTTTTT. This encodes CASSHGVNTGELFF.

This sequence joins TRBV12-3 or TRBV12-4 and TRBJ1-2; 7 bases match TRBD1. Trimming removed 3 bases from V and 4 bases from J; junction bases left unmatched: 5. The CDR3 runs 14 residues. The CDR3 DNA sequence: TGTGCCAGCAGTTTGAGGCAGGGGGTCTATGGCTACACCTTC. Protein: CASSLRQGVYGYTF.

This clonotype was counted a single time. J is TRBJ2-2 and V is TRBV5-1; no definite D call. Germline V CDR1 and CDR2: SGHRS, YFSETQ. There are 19 residues in the CDR3. V dropped 1 base and J dropped 1 base, with 20 bases sitting between them. CDR3 bases: TGCGCCAGCAGCTTGAACTCGGGCCGGGCCCTACAGAACACCGGGGAGCTGTTTTTT. Protein product: CASSLNSGRALQNTGELFF.

This clonotype was detected once. The rearrangement links TRBV24-1 to TRBJ1-2; no reliable D call. Trimming pared 4 bases from V and 8 bases from J, leaving 13 bases between. Germline values: CDR1 KGHDR, CDR2 SFDVKD. CDR3 length equals 13 residues. This chain's CDR3 is CATSEAGATGYTF. The CDR3 nucleotides are TGTGCCACCAGTGAGGCCGGAGCAACGGGCTACACCTTC.

This clonotype was observed at least ten times. The chain links TRBV20-1 to TRBJ1-1, with 8 nucleotides matching TRBD1. The junction had 3 bases not matched to a gene; V was cut back by 6 bases and J by 3 bases. CDR3 length: 12 residues. Germline lookup yields CDR1 DFQATT and CDR2 SNEGSKA (reference sequence). For the CDR3, the DNA is TGCAGTGCCAGACAGGGGCACACTGAAGCTTTCTTT. Translation gives CSARQGHTEAFF.

This clonotype was seen a handful of times. The chain recombines TRBV25-1 with TRBJ2-6, with D tentatively TRBD1 (7 bases). CDR1 and CDR2 from the germline V gene are MGHDK and SYGVNS. This CDR3 contains 16 residues. V lost 1 base, J lost 2 bases, and 9 bases lay in between. The CDR3 nucleotides are TGTGCCAGCAGTGAATGGAGGGGGCCTGGGGCCAACGTCCTGACTTTC. Translating it yields CASSEWRGPGANVLTF.

In its sample, this clonotype was seen many times. The rearrangement uses TRBV15 and TRBJ1-5; the D gene is possibly TRBD1 (5 bases). This CDR3 spans 16 amino acids. Trimming pared 5 bases from V and 6 bases from J, leaving 20 bases between. Germline V gives CDR1 LNHNV, CDR2 YYDKDF (reference sequence). CDR3 coding DNA: TGTGCCACCAGCGTTCCGGGACGGACACGAAGTCAGCCCCAGCATTTT. Its translation: CATSVPGRTRSQPQHF.

This clonotype has a count of ten or more. The rearrangement links TRBV12-3 or TRBV12-4 to TRBJ1-2; D uncertain. CDR3 length: 13 amino acids. V shed 2 bases and J shed 8 bases, with 12 bases lying between them. CDR3 sequence: CASSLIRALGYTF. CDR3 nucleotide sequence: TGTGCCAGCAGTTTAATTCGGGCATTAGGCTACACCTTC.

CDR3 loop: CASSYSTENTEAFF. The DNA for the CDR3 is TGTGCCAGCAGTTACTCGACTGAGAACACTGAAGCTTTCTTT. The gene calls are TRBV6-2 or TRBV6-3 and TRBJ1-1; D uncertain. Trimming shortened V by 0 bases and J by 1 base, and 6 bases separated the two germline ends. The length of the CDR3 is 14 residues. Germline V gene data show CDR1 as MNHEY and CDR2 as SVGEGT.

This clonotype has at least ten counts. The gene calls are TRBV12-3 or TRBV12-4 and TRBJ2-1; 9 nucleotides align to TRBD2. CDR3 length: 15 residues. The V and J ends lost 6 bases and 3 bases, in that order; junction bases with no gene match: 6. The CDR3 DNA is TGTGCCAGCAGCATCGGGACTAGCAGCTACAATGAGCAGTTCTTC. Amino acids: CASSIGTSSYNEQFF.

This clonotype has just one count. This chain uses TRBV6-1 with TRBJ1-2; D is undetermined. The V end lost 3 bases, the J end lost 3 bases, and 5 bases lay between the germline ends. CDR3 length: 12 residues. Germline loops: CDR1 MNHNS, CDR2 SASEGT. CDR3: CASSDRYYGYTF. In DNA form, the CDR3 reads TGTGCCAGCAGTGACAGATACTATGGCTACACCTTC.

This clonotype was picked up many times. This chain uses TRBV5-1 with TRBJ1-1; D gene ambiguous. Germline V gene data show CDR1 as SGHRS and CDR2 as YFSETQ. The germline V and J ends were trimmed by 4 bases and 4 bases, with 14 bases remaining between them. CDR3 length: 14 residues. CDR3 residues: CASSSGRAVTEAFF. The CDR3 coding sequence is TGCGCCAGCAGCAGCGGGAGGGCAGTCACTGAAGCTTTCTTT.

This clonotype was counted at least ten times. This chain uses TRBV6-5 with TRBJ2-7; D not certain. The CDR3 runs 13 residues. Germline V gene lookup returns CDR1 MNHEY and CDR2 SVGAGI. V lost 6 bases, J lost 5 bases, and 14 bases lay in between. The CDR3 DNA sequence: TGTGCCAGCAGCTCGTGGGGTGGCAACGAGCAGTACTTC. Protein: CASSSWGGNEQYF.

This clonotype appeared many times. V is TRBV18 and J is TRBJ2-3, with 8 positions matching TRBD1. Germline lookup yields CDR1 KGHSH and CDR2 LQKENI. V shed 6 bases and J 1 base; nucleotides not matched to a gene: 3. The CDR3 totals 14 residues. The CDR3 DNA follows: TGTGCCAGCTCCGAGGGACAGGGCACAGATACGCAGTATTTT. Translated: CASSEGQGTDTQYF.

This clonotype was seen only a few times. The chain carries TRBV7-2 and TRBJ1-3; a weak D match, TRBD1 (5 bases). CDR3 size: 15 residues. Germline CDR1 SGHTA, CDR2 FQGNSA. Trimming pared 5 bases from V and 4 bases from J, leaving 15 bases between. In nucleotides, the CDR3 is TGTGCCAGCAGCGCCGGACTAGGGGCAGGAAACACCATATATTTT. It yields the protein CASSAGLGAGNTIYF.

In its sample, this clonotype was seen many times. V gene TRBV11-2 combines with J gene TRBJ1-2; D is undetermined. The CDR3 has 15 amino acids. Germline CDR1 and CDR2: SGHAT and FQNNGV. Between the trimmed V and J ends, which lost 4 bases and 6 bases, there was a span of 18 bases. The CDR3 DNA is TGTGCCAGCAGCTCGGGTCCGTCCCGGCTTAATGGCTACACCTTC. Translation gives CASSSGPSRLNGYTF.

Many counts were recorded for this clonotype. V usage is TRBV20-1 and J usage is TRBJ2-1; weak D call: TRBD1 (7 bases). Germline lookup yields CDR1 DFQATT and CDR2 SNEGSKA (reference sequence). Trimming cost V 2 bases and J 4 bases, with 12 bases left between them. There are 14 residues in the CDR3. Here the CDR3 reads CSARKTGRYNEQFF. In DNA form, the CDR3 reads TGCAGTGCTAGAAAGACAGGGAGGTACAATGAGCAGTTCTTC.

The chain couples TRBV12-3 or TRBV12-4 to TRBJ1-1; perhaps TRBD1 as D (6 bases). V lost 8 bases, J lost 1 base, and 11 bases lay in between. The CDR3 extends over 13 amino acids. The CDR3 spells CASRQETNTEAFF. For the CDR3, the DNA is TGTGCCAGCCGACAGGAGACGAACACTGAAGCTTTCTTT.

This clonotype was detected a few times. The chain links TRBV25-1 to TRBJ2-7; D possibly uses TRBD1 or TRBD2 (5 bases each). The V end lost 9 bases, the J end lost 4 bases, and 19 bases lay between the germline ends. The CDR3 has 14 residues. Per the germline V gene, CDR1 is MGHDK and CDR2 is SYGVNS. CDR3 sequence: CASGTGRPPYEQYF. CDR3 DNA: TGTGCCAGTGGAACGGGGCGACCGCCATACGAGCAGTACTTC.

J is TRBJ2-7 and V is TRBV11-3; TRBD2 might be the D (6 bases). In germline, CDR1 is SGHNT, CDR2 YENEEA. V lost 1 base and J lost 8, with 12 bases in between. The CDR3 has 13 residues. CDR3 DNA sequence: TGTGCCAGCAGCTTAGCGGGGGAACCTAAGCAGTACTTC. As protein: CASSLAGEPKQYF.

The gene calls are TRBV7-9 and TRBJ2-1; the match to TRBD1 covers 7 bases. Germline trimming cut 2 bases from V and 6 bases from J; bases unmatched to any gene: 1. The CDR3 contains 13 residues. The germline CDR1 and CDR2 sequences are SEHNR and FQNEAQ (reference sequence). CDR3 sequence: CASSLTGANEQFF. The DNA of the CDR3 is TGTGCCAGCAGCTTAACAGGGGCCAATGAGCAGTTCTTC.

This chain connects TRBV24-1 to TRBJ2-5; tentatively, D is TRBD1 (6 bases). Trimming left V 6 bases short and J 3 bases short, with 13 bases between. The germline gives CDR1 KGHDR, CDR2 SFDVKD. The CDR3 covers 14 residues. CDR3 residues: CATSRSAGEETQYF. DNA of the CDR3: TGTGCCACCAGTAGGTCCGCAGGGGAAGAGACCCAGTACTTC.

This clonotype was seen a handful of times. CDR3: CSARLAGGTSYEQYF. CDR3 nucleotides: TGCAGTGCTAGGTTAGCGGGAGGTACCTCCTACGAGCAGTACTTC. The chain combines TRBV20-1 with TRBJ2-7, with 10 nucleotides matching TRBD2. There are 15 residues in the CDR3. Germline trimming cut 3 bases from V and 0 bases from J; bases unmatched to any gene: 5. Germline assignment: CDR1 DFQATT and CDR2 SNEGSKA (reference sequence).

The chain uses TRBV7-6 and TRBJ1-1, with a possible D match to TRBD1 (5 bases). Between the trimmed V and J ends, which lost 5 bases and 6 bases, there was a span of 13 bases. The CDR3 has 13 residues. The germline gives CDR1 SGHVS, CDR2 FNYEAQ. The CDR3: CASSIRVMAEAFF. In DNA form, the CDR3 reads TGTGCCAGCAGCATCAGGGTTATGGCTGAAGCTTTCTTT. Full variable domain (outside the CDR3, taken from reference TRBV7-6 and TRBJ1-1): GAGVSQSPRYKVTKRGQDVALRCDPISGHVSLYWYRQALGQGPEFLTYFNYEAQQDKSGLPNDRFSAERPEGSISTLTIQRTEQRDSAMYRCASSIRVMAEAFFGQGTRLTVV.

This clonotype was counted between two and nine times. The genes are TRBV11-3 and TRBJ2-2; no firm D call. The CDR3 loop spans 15 amino acids. CDR1 is SGHNT, CDR2 YENEEA, per germline. V lost 6 bases and J lost 4, with 15 bases in between. As DNA, the CDR3 is TGTGCCAGCAGTCCCCCGCTGGCGGCCACCGGGGAGCTGTTTTTT. Protein sequence: CASSPPLAATGELFF.